The 15 T cell receptor beta chains presented below share a single source sample, sequenced in a study of cytomegalovirus exposure and HLA in healthy donors. Only in-frame clones appear in the TCRdb table, and some are missing; sequencing was by immunoSEQ multiplex PCR. The sample includes approximately 160,000 clones, approximately 86% of them seen just once. The sample consisted of PBMCs. Source of these receptors: a woman between 18 and 29 years old in good health and CMV-seronegative.

V gene TRBV6-4 combines with J gene TRBJ2-1; D may be TRBD1 (10 bases). The CDR3 length is 17 residues. The germline V gene has CDR1 MRHNA and CDR2 SNTAGT. V was clipped by 0 bases and J by 4 bases, with 16 bases between them. The CDR3 coding sequence is TGTGCCAGCAGTGACTCAGCGGGGGGACAGGGGTACAATGAGCAGTTCTTC. Protein: CASSDSAGGQGYNEQFF.

This chain links TRBV6-5 with TRBJ2-3, with no clear D. Trimming removed 0 bases from V and 1 base from J, with 11 bases in between. The CDR3 sequence is 16 residues long. Germline CDR1 and CDR2: MNHEY and SVGAGI. CDR3 in DNA: TGTGCCAGCAGTTACTCGTCAGGCGTTCGCACAGATACGCAGTATTTT. It encodes CASSYSSGVRTDTQYF.

The chain has TRBV30 and TRBJ1-1; D possibly corresponds to TRBD1 (5 bases). CDR3 length equals 13 residues. V lost 3 bases, J lost 6 bases, and 14 bases lay in between. Germline CDR1 is GTSNPN and CDR2 is SVGIG (reference sequence). CDR3 loop: CAWRHGGLAEAFF. CDR3 coding DNA: TGTGCCTGGAGACACGGGGGACTGGCTGAAGCTTTCTTT.

The gene calls are TRBV7-9 and TRBJ2-1, with 8 bases that match TRBD2. Germline loops: CDR1 SEHNR, CDR2 FQNEAQ (reference sequence). J gave up 0 bases and V 2 bases, and 12 bases lay outside the gene matches. This CDR3 spans 19 amino acids. The CDR3 here is CASSLRALAGHSSYNEQFF. CDR3 DNA sequence: TGTGCCAGCAGCTTAAGAGCTCTAGCGGGCCATAGCTCCTACAATGAGCAGTTCTTC.

This clone appeared a few times. The chain recombines TRBV4-1 with TRBJ1-2; D uncertain. Trimming cost V 1 base and J 3 bases, with 12 bases left between them. The CDR3 covers 15 residues. Germline V lookup: CDR1 MGHRA, CDR2 YSYEKL. CDR3 loop: CASSQGRVGDYGYTF. CDR3 nucleotide sequence: TGCGCCAGCAGCCAAGGAAGAGTCGGGGACTATGGCTACACCTTC.

This clone turned up a few times. Within the sample, other DNA sequences also encode this same CDR3. The chain carries TRBV7-9 and TRBJ1-1; 7 nucleotides line up with TRBD1. With V trimmed by 4 bases and J by 0 bases, 2 bases remained unmatched. CDR3 length: 14 amino acids. Germline CDR1 is SEHNR and CDR2 is FQNEAQ (reference sequence). The CDR3 sequence is CASSSDRLNTEAFF. In DNA, the CDR3 is TGTGCCAGCAGCTCGGACAGGTTGAACACTGAAGCTTTCTTT. The whole variable domain, filled in from reference TRBV7-9 and TRBJ1-1, reads DTGVSQNPRHKITKRGQNVTFRCDPISEHNRLYWYRQTLGQGPEFLTYFQNEAQLEKSRLLSDRFSAERPKGSFSTLEIQRTEQGDSAMYLCASSSDRLNTEAFFGQGTRLTVV.

The chain links TRBV12-5 to TRBJ1-2; no reliable D call. Per germline, CDR1 LGHNT and CDR2 FRNRAP. The CDR3 sequence is 10 residues long. V dropped 2 bases and J dropped 13 bases, with 8 bases sitting between them. CDR3 sequence: CASGLSPSTF. The CDR3 region has the DNA TGTGCTAGTGGTTTGTCCCCTTCCACCTTC.

The V and J genes are TRBV5-1 and TRBJ2-3, with 9 bases matching TRBD2. The ends lost 2 bases at V and 0 bases at J; junction bases unmatched: 10. Germline V gene lookup returns CDR1 SGHRS and CDR2 YFSETQ. CDR3 length equals 18 residues. The CDR3 DNA reads TGCGCCAGCAGCTTTGGGGCGGGAGGGCCCTCTAGCACAGATACGCAGTATTTT. It encodes CASSFGAGGPSSTDTQYF. Looking up the rest from reference TRBV5-1 and TRBJ2-3 gives the full variable domain: KAGVTQTPRYLIKTRGQQVTLSCSPISGHRSVSWYQQTPGQGLQFLFEYFSETQRNKGNFPGRFSGRQFSNSRSEMNVSTLELGDSALYLCASSFGAGGPSSTDTQYFGPGTRLTVL.

The chain recombines TRBV5-5 with TRBJ1-2, with TRBD1 matching over 7 bases. The trim removed 4 bases at V and 4 bases at J, leaving 16 bases unmatched. The germline V gene has CDR1 SGHKS and CDR2 YYEKEE (reference sequence). The CDR3 extends over 17 amino acids. CDR3 bases: TGTGCCAGCAGCCGAGGGGGCGTCCAGACAGGGACCTATGGCTACACCTTC. The encoded protein is CASSRGGVQTGTYGYTF. The whole variable domain, remainder taken from reference TRBV5-5 and TRBJ1-2, is DAGVTQSPTHLIKTRGQQVTLRCSPISGHKSVSWYQQVLGQGPQFIFQYYEKEERGRGNFPDRFSARQFPNYSSELNVNALLLGDSALYLCASSRGGVQTGTYGYTFGSGTRLTVV.

The chain recombines TRBV7-9 with TRBJ1-2; D perhaps matches TRBD1 (5 bases). This CDR3 is built from 15 residues. Germline V lookup: CDR1 SEHNR, CDR2 FQNEAQ (reference sequence). The V and J ends lost 3 bases and 8 bases respectively, with 19 bases between them. CDR3 in DNA: TGTGCCAGCAGCTTCGCCACAGGATTGGTGGTAGGCTACACCTTC. Its protein product is CASSFATGLVVGYTF.

Here the CDR3 DNA reads TGTGCCAGCAGTGTCCGGGGGGAGAGCCACGAGCAGTACTTC. It yields the protein CASSVRGESHEQYF. V usage is TRBV6-1 and J usage is TRBJ2-7; TRBD2 agrees at 7 bases. From germline, CDR1 is MNHNS and CDR2 SASEGT. The CDR3 length is 14 residues. J gave up 5 bases and V 4 bases, and 8 bases lay outside the gene matches.

The chain employs TRBV18 and TRBJ1-3; the match to TRBD1 covers 7 bases. Per germline, CDR1 KGHSH and CDR2 LQKENI. Trimming at V came to 3 bases and at J to 4 bases, leaving 6 bases not matched to a gene. The CDR3 has 15 amino acids. Here the CDR3 reads CASSPPGTAGNTIYF. The CDR3 DNA is TGTGCCAGCTCACCCCCCGGGACAGCAGGAAACACCATATATTTT.

V is TRBV28 and J is TRBJ1-5; D unresolved. V shed 6 bases and J shed 2 bases, with 17 bases lying between them. The germline V gene has CDR1 MDHEN and CDR2 SYDVKM. The CDR3 totals 16 residues. The CDR3 reads CASSQAGNRGNQPQHF. In DNA form, the CDR3 reads TGTGCCAGCAGCCAGGCGGGGAATCGGGGCAATCAGCCCCAGCATTTT.

This clone was seen just once. The gene calls are TRBV7-9 and TRBJ2-7, with TRBD1 matching 9 bases. The CDR3 totals 16 residues. The V and J ends lost 4 bases and 3 bases, in that order; junction bases with no gene match: 10. Germline lookup yields CDR1 SEHNR and CDR2 FQNEAQ (reference sequence). The CDR3 loop is CASSSPDRGVGYEQYF. The CDR3 DNA sequence: TGTGCCAGCAGCTCCCCAGACAGGGGGGTTGGCTACGAGCAGTACTTC.

V usage is TRBV19 and J usage is TRBJ1-5; D uncertain. V was shortened by 7 bases and J by 3 bases, with 13 bases between the two germline ends. The length of the CDR3 is 14 residues. Looked up from germline, CDR1 is LNHDA and CDR2 is SQIVND (reference sequence). Written as DNA, the CDR3 is TGTGCCAGTATCGAAGCGGGTACCAATCAGCCCCAGCATTTT. Translated, it gives CASIEAGTNQPQHF.